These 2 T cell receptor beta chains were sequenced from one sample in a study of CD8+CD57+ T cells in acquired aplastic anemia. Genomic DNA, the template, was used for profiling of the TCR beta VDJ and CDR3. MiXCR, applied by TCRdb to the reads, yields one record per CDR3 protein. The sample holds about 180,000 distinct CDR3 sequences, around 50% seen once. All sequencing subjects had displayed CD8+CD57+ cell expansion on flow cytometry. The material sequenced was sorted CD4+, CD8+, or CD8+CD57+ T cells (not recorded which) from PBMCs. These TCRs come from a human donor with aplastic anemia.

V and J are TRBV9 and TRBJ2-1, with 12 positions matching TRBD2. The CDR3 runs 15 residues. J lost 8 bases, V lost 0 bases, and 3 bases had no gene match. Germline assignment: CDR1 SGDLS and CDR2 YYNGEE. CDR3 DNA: TGTGCCAGCAGCGTAGCACTAGCGGGGGGAGATGAGCAGTTCTTC. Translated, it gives CASSVALAGGDEQFF.

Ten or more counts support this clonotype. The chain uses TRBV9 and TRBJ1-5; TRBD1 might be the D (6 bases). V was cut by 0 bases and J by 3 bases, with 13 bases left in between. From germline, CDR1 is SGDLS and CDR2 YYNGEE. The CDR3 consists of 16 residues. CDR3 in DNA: TGTGCCAGCAGCGTAGTCGACAGGATACTCAATCAGCCCCAGCATTTT. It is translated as CASSVVDRILNQPQHF.